The 20 T cell receptor beta chains below come from one sample, sequenced in a study of control samples from healthy donors and cancer patients. Here immunoSEQ multiplex PCR was the method, and the copy in TCRdb shows in-frame clones only, minus some. The table has roughly 73,000 clones, roughly 92% seen once; the top ten hold 5% to 6.5%. The material sequenced was blood. These receptors came from a woman aged 55-70 years in good health.

The CDR3 spells CASSGTGFQPQHF. The CDR3 nucleotides read TGTGCCAGCAGTGGGACAGGGTTTCAGCCCCAGCATTTT. The V and J genes are TRBV2 and TRBJ1-5, with 8 bases that match TRBD1. The CDR3 length is 13 residues. Germline V lookup: CDR1 SNHLY, CDR2 FYNNEI. Trimming cost V 4 bases and J 6 bases; bases outside gene matches: 2.

In regard to this clone: The germline gene is not matched at one end of the junction; a read error may be the cause. The J gene is TRBJ1-4, the V gene TRBV7-7, with TRBD1 matching 8 bases. The germline V gene encodes CDR1 SSHAT and CDR2 FNYEAQ (reference sequence). The CDR3 length is 13 residues. CDR3 sequence: CASSPGGGEKLFF. DNA for the CDR3: TGTGCTAGCAGCCCAGGGGGCGGTGAAAAACTGTTTTTT.

This rearrangement joins TRBV4-2 to TRBJ1-1; tentative D call: TRBD1 (6 bases). This CDR3 comprises 16 residues. V lost 1 base, J lost 5 bases, and 17 bases lay in between. The germline gives CDR1 LGHNA, CDR2 YNFKEQ. DNA for the CDR3: TGTGCCAGCAGCCAAGTGGGGCAGGGAGGGGGGACTGAAGCTTTCTTT. It codes for CASSQVGQGGGTEAFF.

The rearrangement joins TRBV18 to TRBJ2-2; the match to TRBD2 covers 9 bases. From germline, CDR1 is KGHSH and CDR2 LQKENI. V trimming: 4 bases; J trimming: 0 bases; junction bases outside the gene matches: 6. This CDR3 region has 17 residues. CDR3 protein: CASSRSTSGTNTGELFF. CDR3 bases: TGTGCCAGCTCACGGTCGACTAGCGGAACGAACACCGGGGAGCTGTTTTTT. The variable domain in full, with the rest retrieved from reference TRBV18 and TRBJ2-2, is NAGVMQNPRHLVRRRGQEARLRCSPMKGHSHVYWYRQLPEEGLKFMVYLQKENIIDESGMPKERFSAEFPKEGPSILRIQQVVRGDSAAYFCASSRSTSGTNTGELFFGEGSRLTVL.

The chain links TRBV7-8 to TRBJ1-3, with TRBD1 identical over 8 bases. V shed 8 bases and J 1 base; nucleotides not matched to a gene: 7. The germline gives CDR1 SGHVS, CDR2 FQNEAQ. This CDR3 has 15 residues. The CDR3, as DNA: TGTGCCAGCCGGGCCGGACAGGGTTCTGGAAACACCATATATTTT. Protein: CASRAGQGSGNTIYF.

The rearrangement links TRBV5-1 to TRBJ2-5; perhaps TRBD2 as D (5 bases). Trimming stripped 0 bases from V and 1 base from J, with 7 bases between. Germline V CDR1 and CDR2: SGHRS, YFSETQ. The CDR3 spans 14 residues. The CDR3 loop is CASSLALAQETQYF. In DNA form, the CDR3 reads TGCGCCAGCAGCTTGGCGCTAGCCCAAGAGACCCAGTACTTC. The full variable domain, rest sourced from reference TRBV5-1 and TRBJ2-5, is KAGVTQTPRYLIKTRGQQVTLSCSPISGHRSVSWYQQTPGQGLQFLFEYFSETQRNKGNFPGRFSGRQFSNSRSEMNVSTLELGDSALYLCASSLALAQETQYFGPGTRLLVL.

The V gene is TRBV29-1, the J gene TRBJ2-3; perhaps TRBD1 as D (6 bases). Trimming pared 3 bases from V and 5 bases from J, leaving 12 bases between. Germline lookup yields CDR1 SQVTM and CDR2 ANQGSEA. CDR3 length: 13 amino acids. In DNA form, the CDR3 reads TGCAGCGTTGACGGCAGGGGTCAAGATACGCAGTATTTT. It encodes CSVDGRGQDTQYF.

This chain uses TRBV18 with TRBJ2-7, with D maybe TRBD2 (6 bases). The CDR3 is made up of 13 amino acids. Germline CDR1 KGHSH, CDR2 LQKENI. Deletions cut 5 bases from V and 1 base from J, with 9 bases between. CDR3 sequence (DNA): TGTGCCAGCTCAGACGGGACTTCCTACGAGCAGTACTTC. This encodes CASSDGTSYEQYF.

J is TRBJ1-4 and V is TRBV29-1; D possibly corresponds to TRBD1 (5 bases). There are 10 residues in the CDR3. Per germline, CDR1 SQVTM and CDR2 ANQGSEA. The CDR3 protein is CSAGEEKLFF. The CDR3 DNA sequence: TGCAGTGCGGGGGAGGAAAAACTGTTTTTT.

This clone was recorded once. The chain recombines TRBV3-1 (or the pseudogene TRBV3-2) with TRBJ2-7; a weak D match, TRBD2 (6 bases). The CDR3 sequence is 16 residues long. Germline V lookup: CDR1 LGHDT, CDR2 YNNKEL (reference sequence). The V gene lost 0 bases and the J gene lost 0 bases, with 12 bases spanning the gap. Written as DNA, the CDR3 is TGTGCCAGCAGCCAAGAAGGGCGGGAAGACTCCTACGAGCAGTACTTC. Protein sequence: CASSQEGREDSYEQYF.

The DNA for the CDR3 is TGTGCCATCAGTCGACAGGGGAGTTCTGAAAAACTGTTTTTT. It translates to CAISRQGSSEKLFF. This chain links TRBV10-3 with TRBJ1-4; 8 bases are a match to TRBD1. Germline CDR1 reads ENHRY; CDR2 reads SYGVKD. CDR3 size: 14 residues. V shed 5 bases, J shed 7 bases, and the junction held 6 bases outside the gene matches.

This rearrangement joins TRBV15 to TRBJ1-3, with TRBD1 as a possible D gene (5 bases). The V gene lost 3 bases and the J gene lost 7 bases, with 13 bases spanning the gap. The CDR3 contains 14 residues. From germline, CDR1 is LNHNV and CDR2 YYDKDF (reference sequence). The CDR3 spells CATSSPQGRNTIYF. The CDR3 coding sequence is TGTGCCACCAGCAGCCCCCAGGGAAGGAACACCATATATTTT.

This chain connects TRBV6-2 or TRBV6-3 to TRBJ1-2, with D possibly matching TRBD1 (6 bases). Trimming removed 5 bases at V and 8 bases at J, with 15 bases between. Germline CDR1 MNHEY, CDR2 SVGEGT. The CDR3 length is 13 residues. The CDR3 DNA reads TGTGCCAGCAGTCAACAGGGAAAAGACGGCTACACCTTC. Translated: CASSQQGKDGYTF.

The chain has TRBV19 and TRBJ1-5, with 7 bases fitting TRBD1. CDR3 size: 15 residues. CDR1 LNHDA and CDR2 SQIVND come from the germline V gene (reference sequence). Trimming cost V 6 bases and J 7 bases; bases outside gene matches: 12. CDR3 nucleotides: TGTGCCAGTAGGACAACAGGGGTCGCAGAACAGCCCCAGCATTTT. Amino acids: CASRTTGVAEQPQHF. The whole variable domain, filled in from reference TRBV19 and TRBJ1-5, reads DGGITQSPKYLFRKEGQNVTLSCEQNLNHDAMYWYRQDPGQGLRLIYYSQIVNDFQKGDIAEGYSVSREKKESFPLTVTSAQKNPTAFYLCASRTTGVAEQPQHFGDGTRLSIL.

The chain joins TRBV18 to TRBJ2-7, with 11 bases identical to TRBD2. With V trimmed by 6 bases and J by 0 bases, 4 bases remained unmatched. Per the germline V gene, CDR1 is KGHSH and CDR2 is LQKENI. This CDR3 spans 15 amino acids. CDR3 loop: CASSTTSGVSYEQYF. The CDR3 bases are TGTGCCAGCTCCACGACTAGCGGGGTCTCCTACGAGCAGTACTTC. Full variable domain (missing parts from reference TRBV18 and TRBJ2-7): NAGVMQNPRHLVRRRGQEARLRCSPMKGHSHVYWYRQLPEEGLKFMVYLQKENIIDESGMPKERFSAEFPKEGPSILRIQQVVRGDSAAYFCASSTTSGVSYEQYFGPGTRLTVT.

The V call is TRBV27, the J call TRBJ1-4; tentatively, D is TRBD1 (5 bases). Germline loops: CDR1 MNHEY, CDR2 SMNVEV (reference sequence). The V end lost 2 bases, the J end lost 0 bases, and 10 bases lay between the germline ends. CDR3 length equals 16 residues. The CDR3 spells CASSLVGTATNEKLFF. The CDR3 coding sequence is TGTGCCAGCAGTTTAGTGGGGACCGCAACTAATGAAAAACTGTTTTTT.

The rearrangement links TRBV5-1 to TRBJ1-2, with D uncertain. The V end was cut by 1 base, the J end by 0 bases, with 10 bases between. The CDR3 covers 15 residues. Germline lookup yields CDR1 SGHRS and CDR2 YFSETQ. CDR3 sequence reads: CASSLSAGTNYGYTF. CDR3 nucleotide sequence: TGCGCCAGCAGCTTGTCGGCGGGGACTAACTATGGCTACACCTTC.

This chain joins TRBV30 and TRBJ2-5, with D uncertain. V was cut by 0 bases and J by 0 bases, with 5 bases left in between. The CDR3 consists of 13 residues. Looked up from germline, CDR1 is GTSNPN and CDR2 is SVGIG (reference sequence). In DNA form, the CDR3 reads TGTGCCTGGAGTGTTAACTACCAAGAGACCCAGTACTTC. Protein sequence: CAWSVNYQETQYF.

This clone was found a few times. The V call is TRBV7-8, the J call TRBJ2-5, with 10 bases lining up with TRBD2. CDR1 and CDR2 from the germline V gene are SGHVS and FQNEAQ. The CDR3 length is 16 residues. The trim removed 3 bases at V and 2 bases at J, leaving 6 bases unmatched. Here the CDR3 DNA reads TGTGCCAGCAGCTTGAGGACTAGCGGAGCACAAGAGACCCAGTACTTC. It yields the protein CASSLRTSGAQETQYF.

This rearrangement joins TRBV24-1 to TRBJ2-5, with 15 nucleotides matching TRBD2. Trimming took 4 bases from V and 2 from J; bases not matched to a gene: 7. CDR1 KGHDR and CDR2 SFDVKD come from the germline V gene. CDR3 length: 18 amino acids. The CDR3 DNA follows: TGTGCCACCAGTGACCCTCAGGGGACTAGCGGGAGGCAAGAGACCCAGTACTTC. Translated, it gives CATSDPQGTSGRQETQYF.